The rows below give T cell receptor beta chains drawn from one sample of a study of T cells in localized non-small cell lung cancer. Produced via immunoSEQ multiplex PCR; TCRdb's table is partial and in-frame only. This repertoire shows tens of thousands of clones, more than 80% found once; its top ten account for 7.1%. The sample was peripheral blood, taken before any cancer treatment. These receptor sequences come from a female donor over 55 with stage I lung adenocarcinoma. CDR3s include the opening cysteine and the closing phenylalanine or tryptophan. Each record gives: D gene, V gene, J gene, clone size, CDR3 length, CDR3 protein, CDR3 DNA. The D gene is left open where the match is weak. Expanded clones are given a class, and other clones once, few, many or no size at all.

-	TRBV25-1	TRBJ2-2	-	14	CASSAGVGTGELFF	TGTGCCAGCAGTGCTGGGGTTGGCACCGGGGAGCTGTTTTTT
-	TRBV27	TRBJ1-3	-	13	CASSFRGGNTIYF	TGTGCCAGCAGTTTCCGGGGTGGAAACACCATATATTTT
-	TRBV7-9	TRBJ1-3	-	16	CASSSGSGNLGNTIYF	TGTGCCAGCAGCTCCGGCTCGGGAAACCTCGGAAACACCATATATTTT
-	TRBV7-9	TRBJ1-2	-	16	CASSLRSFNSNYGYTF	TGTGCCAGCAGCTTAAGGAGCTTTAATTCTAACTATGGCTACACCTTC
-	TRBV5-6	TRBJ2-3	-	16	CASSLVSTGISDTQYF	TGTGCCAGCAGCTTGGTGAGCACAGGGATCTCAGATACGCAGTATTTT
-	TRBV6-5	TRBJ2-1	-	11	CASGLGNEQFF	TGTGCCAGCGGTTTGGGGAATGAGCAGTTCTTC
TRBD1	TRBV18	TRBJ1-2	-	14	CASSQDRPKDGYTF	TGTGCCAGCTCACAGGACAGGCCTAAGGATGGCTACACCTTC
TRBD1	TRBV19	TRBJ1-2	-	16	CASTLRQGAGGYGYTF	TGTGCCAGTACCCTCCGACAGGGGGCAGGGGGCTATGGCTACACCTTC
TRBD1	TRBV19	TRBJ1-5	once	16	CASSIVGGQGTQPQHF	TGTGCCAGTAGTATAGTTGGGGGACAGGGCACTCAGCCCCAGCATTTT
-	TRBV6-6	TRBJ1-2	-	15	CASSLPGPSSGGYTF	TGTGCCAGCAGTTTGCCAGGTCCCTCCTCGGGTGGCTACACCTTC
-	TRBV5-5	TRBJ1-2	-	14	CASRIISTNYGYTF	TGTGCCAGCAGGATAATTTCTACTAACTATGGCTACACCTTC
-	TRBV7-2	TRBJ1-2	-	15	CASSISGAENYGYTF	TGTGCCAGCAGCATATCGGGGGCGGAAAACTATGGCTACACCTTC
-	TRBV5-1	TRBJ2-4	-	15	CASSTWTGRENIQYF	TGCGCCAGCAGCACCTGGACAGGGAGGGAAAACATTCAGTACTTC
TRBD1	TRBV7-9	TRBJ2-3	-	16	CASSSLWTGTTDTQYF	TGTGCCAGCAGCTCGCTGTGGACAGGGACCACAGATACGCAGTATTTT
-	TRBV11-3	TRBJ2-1	-	12	CASSLNVHEQFF	TGTGCCAGCAGCTTAAATGTCCATGAGCAGTTCTTC
-	TRBV5-1	TRBJ2-2	-	18	CASSLEPAGALTTGELFF	TGCGCCAGCAGCTTGGAGCCGGCGGGGGCCCTGACCACCGGGGAGCTGTTTTTT
TRBD2	TRBV15	TRBJ2-3	-	16	CATSPGGVVVTDTQYF	TGTGCCACCAGCCCGGGAGGGGTAGTAGTCACAGATACGCAGTATTTT
-	TRBV18	TRBJ1-1	-	14	CASSSERRNTEAFF	TGTGCCAGCTCAAGTGAACGGAGGAACACTGAAGCTTTCTTT
-	TRBV5-1	TRBJ1-1	-	14	CASSSTKGNTEAFF	TGCGCCAGCAGCTCCACTAAGGGGAACACTGAAGCTTTCTTT
-	TRBV6-6	TRBJ2-5	once	15	CASSLSRAGKETQYF	TGTGCCAGCAGTTTGTCCAGGGCTGGGAAAGAGACCCAGTACTTC
-	TRBV6-5	TRBJ1-1	-	15	CASSYSPWANTEAFF	TGTGCCAGCAGTTACTCCCCGTGGGCAAACACTGAAGCTTTCTTT